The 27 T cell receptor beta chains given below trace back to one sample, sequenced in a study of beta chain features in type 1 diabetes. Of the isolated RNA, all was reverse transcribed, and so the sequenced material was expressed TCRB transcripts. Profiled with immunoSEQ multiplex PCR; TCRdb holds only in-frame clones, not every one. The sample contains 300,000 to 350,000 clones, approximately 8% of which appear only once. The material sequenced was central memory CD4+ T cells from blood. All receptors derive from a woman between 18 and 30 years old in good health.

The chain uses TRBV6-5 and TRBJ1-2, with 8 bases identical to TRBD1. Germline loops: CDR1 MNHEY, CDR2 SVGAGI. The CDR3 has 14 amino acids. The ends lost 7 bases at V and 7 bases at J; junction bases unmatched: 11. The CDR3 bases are TGTGCCAGCATCGTTTCAGGGGGCCGAAGTGGCTACACCTTC. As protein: CASIVSGGRSGYTF.

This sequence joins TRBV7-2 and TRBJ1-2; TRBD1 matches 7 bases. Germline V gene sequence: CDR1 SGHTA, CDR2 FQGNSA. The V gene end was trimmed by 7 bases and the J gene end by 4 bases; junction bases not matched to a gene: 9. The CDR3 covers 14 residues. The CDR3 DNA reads TGTGCCAGCAACCCCGGAGGGGGCATCTATGGCTACACCTTC. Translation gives CASNPGGGIYGYTF.

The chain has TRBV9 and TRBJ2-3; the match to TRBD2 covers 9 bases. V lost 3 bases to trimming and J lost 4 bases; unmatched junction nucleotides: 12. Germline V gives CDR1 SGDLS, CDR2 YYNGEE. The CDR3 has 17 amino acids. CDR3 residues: CASSGALSGRRADTQYF. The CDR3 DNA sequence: TGTGCCAGCAGCGGCGCGCTTAGCGGGAGAAGGGCAGATACGCAGTATTTT.

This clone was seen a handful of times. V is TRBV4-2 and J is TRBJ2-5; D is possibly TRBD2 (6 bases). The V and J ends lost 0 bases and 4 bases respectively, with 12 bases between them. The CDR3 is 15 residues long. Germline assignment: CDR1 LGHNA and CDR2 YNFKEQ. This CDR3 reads CASSQERRRVETQYF. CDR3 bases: TGTGCCAGCAGCCAAGAAAGGAGGAGGGTAGAGACCCAGTACTTC.

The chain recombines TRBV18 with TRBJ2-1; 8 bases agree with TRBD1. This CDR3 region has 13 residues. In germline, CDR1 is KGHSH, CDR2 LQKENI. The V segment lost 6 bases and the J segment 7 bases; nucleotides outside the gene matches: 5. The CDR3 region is CASSSTGVNEQFF. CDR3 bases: TGTGCCAGCTCTTCGACAGGGGTGAATGAGCAGTTCTTC. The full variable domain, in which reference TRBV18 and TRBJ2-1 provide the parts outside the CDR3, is NAGVMQNPRHLVRRRGQEARLRCSPMKGHSHVYWYRQLPEEGLKFMVYLQKENIIDESGMPKERFSAEFPKEGPSILRIQQVVRGDSAAYFCASSSTGVNEQFFGPGTRLTVL.

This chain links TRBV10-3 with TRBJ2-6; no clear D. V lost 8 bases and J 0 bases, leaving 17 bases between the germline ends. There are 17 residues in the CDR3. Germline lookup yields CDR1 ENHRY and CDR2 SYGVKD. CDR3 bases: TGTGCCATCTCCCGGGTTTCACTTGACTCTGGGGCCAACGTCCTGACTTTC. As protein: CAISRVSLDSGANVLTF.

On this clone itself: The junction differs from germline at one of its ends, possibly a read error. Here the CDR3 reads CASSLYGTEMKF. For the CDR3, the DNA is TGTGCCAGCAGTTTATACGGGACAGAGATGAAGTTT. V and J are TRBV27 and TRBJ1-1, with 7 positions matching TRBD1. Per germline, CDR1 MNHEY and CDR2 SMNVEV (reference sequence). This CDR3 spans 12 amino acids.

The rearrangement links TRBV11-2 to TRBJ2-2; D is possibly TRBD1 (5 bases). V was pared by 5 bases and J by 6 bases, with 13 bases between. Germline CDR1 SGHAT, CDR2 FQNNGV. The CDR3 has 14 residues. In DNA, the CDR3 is TGTGCCAGCAGCCCGCGACAGTTTTCCGGGGAGCTGTTTTTT. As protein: CASSPRQFSGELFF. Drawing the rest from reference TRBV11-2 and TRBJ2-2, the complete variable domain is EAGVAQSPRYKIIEKRQSVAFWCNPISGHATLYWYQQILGQGPKLLIQFQNNGVVDDSQLPKDRFSAERLKGVDSTLKIQPAKLEDSAVYLCASSPRQFSGELFFGEGSRLTVL.

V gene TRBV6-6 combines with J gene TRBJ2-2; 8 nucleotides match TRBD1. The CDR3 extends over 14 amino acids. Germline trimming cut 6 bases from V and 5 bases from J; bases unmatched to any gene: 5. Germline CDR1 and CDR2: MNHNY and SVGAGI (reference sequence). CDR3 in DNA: TGTGCCAGCAGGCCCAGGGGGCAGACCGGGGAGCTGTTTTTT. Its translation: CASRPRGQTGELFF.

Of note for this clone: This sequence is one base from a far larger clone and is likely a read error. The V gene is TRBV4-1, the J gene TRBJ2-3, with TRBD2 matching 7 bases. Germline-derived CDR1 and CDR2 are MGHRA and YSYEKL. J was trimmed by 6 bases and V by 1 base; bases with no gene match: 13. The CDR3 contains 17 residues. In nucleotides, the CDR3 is TGCGCCAGCAGCCAAGTTGGAGCGGGACCCGTCAAGGATACGCAGTATTTT. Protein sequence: CASSQVGAGPVKDTQYF.

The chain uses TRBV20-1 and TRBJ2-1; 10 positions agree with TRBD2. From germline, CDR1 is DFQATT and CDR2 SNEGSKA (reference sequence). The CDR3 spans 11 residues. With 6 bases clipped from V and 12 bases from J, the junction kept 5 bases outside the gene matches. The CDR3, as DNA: TGCAGTGCCCGGGAGCGGGAGGGGCAGTTCTTC. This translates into CSAREREGQFF.

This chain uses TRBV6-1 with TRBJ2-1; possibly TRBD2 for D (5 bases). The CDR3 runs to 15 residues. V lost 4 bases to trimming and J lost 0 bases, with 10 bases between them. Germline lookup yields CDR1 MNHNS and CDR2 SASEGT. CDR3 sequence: CASSVVASSYNEQFF. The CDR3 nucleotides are TGTGCCAGCAGTGTCGTAGCGAGCTCCTACAATGAGCAGTTCTTC.

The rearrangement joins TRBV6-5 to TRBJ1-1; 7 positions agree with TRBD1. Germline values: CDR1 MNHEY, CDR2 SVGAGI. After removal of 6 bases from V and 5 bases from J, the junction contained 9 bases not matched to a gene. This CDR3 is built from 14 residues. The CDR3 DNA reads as TGTGCCAGCAGCCGGGGACAGTTAAGGACTGAAGCTTTCTTT. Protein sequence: CASSRGQLRTEAFF.

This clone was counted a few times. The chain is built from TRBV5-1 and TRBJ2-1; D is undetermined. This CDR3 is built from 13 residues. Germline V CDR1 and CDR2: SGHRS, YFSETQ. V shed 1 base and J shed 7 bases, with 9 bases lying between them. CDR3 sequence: CASSLRLANEQFF. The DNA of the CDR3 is TGCGCCAGCAGCTTGCGCCTTGCAAATGAGCAGTTCTTC.

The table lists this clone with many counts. CDR3 loop: CAGGERRGPDTQYF. DNA for the CDR3: TGTGCCGGAGGAGAAAGAAGGGGTCCAGATACGCAGTATTTT. V and J are TRBV7-9 and TRBJ2-3; perhaps D is TRBD1 or TRBD2 (5 bases each). V lost 11 bases and J 4 bases, leaving 19 bases between the germline ends. Per the germline V gene, CDR1 is SEHNR and CDR2 is FQNEAQ (reference sequence). CDR3 length: 14 residues.

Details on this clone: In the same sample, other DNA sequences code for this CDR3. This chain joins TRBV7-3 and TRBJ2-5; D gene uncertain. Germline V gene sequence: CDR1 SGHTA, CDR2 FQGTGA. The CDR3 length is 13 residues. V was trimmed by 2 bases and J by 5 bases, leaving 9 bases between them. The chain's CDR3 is CASSLSRQETQYF. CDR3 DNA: TGTGCCAGCAGCTTATCCCGCCAGGAGACCCAGTACTTC.

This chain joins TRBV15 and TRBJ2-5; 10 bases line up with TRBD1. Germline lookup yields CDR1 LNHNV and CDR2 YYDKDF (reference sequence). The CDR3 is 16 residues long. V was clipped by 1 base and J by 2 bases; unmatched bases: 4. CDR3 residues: CATSRGGGQGQETQYF. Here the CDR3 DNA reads TGTGCCACCAGCAGAGGCGGGGGACAGGGGCAAGAGACCCAGTACTTC.

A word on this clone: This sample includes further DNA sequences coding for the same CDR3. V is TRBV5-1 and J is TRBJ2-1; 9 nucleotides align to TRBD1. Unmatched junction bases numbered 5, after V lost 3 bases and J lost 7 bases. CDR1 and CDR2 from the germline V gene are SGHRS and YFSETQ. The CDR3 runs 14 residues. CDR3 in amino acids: CASSSGTGNNEQFF. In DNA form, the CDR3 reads TGCGCCAGCAGCTCCGGGACAGGGAATAATGAGCAGTTCTTC.

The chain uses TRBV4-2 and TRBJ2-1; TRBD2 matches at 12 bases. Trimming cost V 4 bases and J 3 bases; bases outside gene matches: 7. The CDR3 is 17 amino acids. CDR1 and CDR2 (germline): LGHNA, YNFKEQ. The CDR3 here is CASSPQGLAGNYNEQFF. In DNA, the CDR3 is TGTGCCAGCAGCCCCCAAGGACTAGCGGGGAACTACAATGAGCAGTTCTTC.

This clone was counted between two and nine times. This CDR3 is CASSFTSGIRYF. In DNA, the CDR3 is TGTGCCAGCAGTTTTACTAGCGGGATAAGGTACTTC. V gene TRBV6-6 combines with J gene TRBJ2-7, with 10 bases lining up with TRBD2. The CDR3 loop spans 12 amino acids. Germline-derived CDR1 and CDR2 are MNHNY and SVGAGI (reference sequence). Trimming at V came to 4 bases and at J to 12 bases, leaving 6 bases not matched to a gene.

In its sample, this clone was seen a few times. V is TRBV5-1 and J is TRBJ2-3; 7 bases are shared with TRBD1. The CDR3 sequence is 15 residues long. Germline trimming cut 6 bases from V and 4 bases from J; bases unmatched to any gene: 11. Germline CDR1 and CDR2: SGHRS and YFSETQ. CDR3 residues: CASNEQGPGADTQYF. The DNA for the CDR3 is TGCGCCAGCAACGAACAGGGGCCAGGGGCAGATACGCAGTATTTT.

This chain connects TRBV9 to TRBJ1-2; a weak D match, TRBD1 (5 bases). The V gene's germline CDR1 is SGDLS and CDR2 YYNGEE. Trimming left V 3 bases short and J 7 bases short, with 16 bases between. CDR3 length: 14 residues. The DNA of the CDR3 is TGTGCCAGCAGCGCCCCCGGGGGGTACGGTGGCTACACCTTC. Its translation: CASSAPGGYGGYTF.

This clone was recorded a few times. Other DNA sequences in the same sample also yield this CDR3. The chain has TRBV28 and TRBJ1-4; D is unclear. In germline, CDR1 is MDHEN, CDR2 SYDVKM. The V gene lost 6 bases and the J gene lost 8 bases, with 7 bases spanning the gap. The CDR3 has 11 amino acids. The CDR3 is CASRFNEKLFF. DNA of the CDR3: TGTGCCAGCAGGTTCAACGAAAAACTGTTTTTT. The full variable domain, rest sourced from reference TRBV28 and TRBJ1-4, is DVKVTQSSRYLVKRTGEKVFLECVQDMDHENMFWYRQDPGLGLRLIYFSYDVKMKEKGDIPEGYSVSREKKERFSLILESASTNQTSMYLCASRFNEKLFFGSGTQLSVL.

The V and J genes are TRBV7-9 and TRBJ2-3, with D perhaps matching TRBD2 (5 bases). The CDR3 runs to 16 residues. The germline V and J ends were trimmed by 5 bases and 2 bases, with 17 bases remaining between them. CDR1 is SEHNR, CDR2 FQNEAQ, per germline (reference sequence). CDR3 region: CASSVSGRSPTDTQYF. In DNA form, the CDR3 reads TGTGCCAGCAGCGTGAGCGGAAGAAGCCCCACAGATACGCAGTATTTT.

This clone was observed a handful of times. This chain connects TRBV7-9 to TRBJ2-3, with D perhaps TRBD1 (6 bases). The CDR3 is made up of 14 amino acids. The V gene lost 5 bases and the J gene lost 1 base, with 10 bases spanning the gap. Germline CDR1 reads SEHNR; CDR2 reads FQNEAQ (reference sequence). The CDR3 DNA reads TGTGCCAGCAGCATACAGGGAGGCACAGATACGCAGTATTTT. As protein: CASSIQGGTDTQYF.

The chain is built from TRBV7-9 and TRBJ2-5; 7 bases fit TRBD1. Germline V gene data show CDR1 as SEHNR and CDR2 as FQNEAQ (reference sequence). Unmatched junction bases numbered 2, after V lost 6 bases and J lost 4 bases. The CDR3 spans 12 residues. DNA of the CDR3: TGTGCCAGCAGTCGACAGGGAGAGACCCAGTACTTC. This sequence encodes CASSRQGETQYF. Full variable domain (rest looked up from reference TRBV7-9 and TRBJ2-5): DTGVSQNPRHKITKRGQNVTFRCDPISEHNRLYWYRQTLGQGPEFLTYFQNEAQLEKSRLLSDRFSAERPKGSFSTLEIQRTEQGDSAMYLCASSRQGETQYFGPGTRLLVL.

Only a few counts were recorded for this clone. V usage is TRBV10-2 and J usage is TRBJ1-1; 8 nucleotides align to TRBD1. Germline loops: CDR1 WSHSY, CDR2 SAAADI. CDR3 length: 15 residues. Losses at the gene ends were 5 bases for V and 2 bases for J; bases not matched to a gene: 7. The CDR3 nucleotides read TGCGCCAGCAGTAGAGCCGGGACAGGCAACACTGAAGCTTTCTTT. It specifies CASSRAGTGNTEAFF.